These 6 T cell receptor beta chains were sequenced from one sample in a study of shared clonotypes between healthy human individuals (TCRdb year 2020). The protocol used for the library was the immunoSEQ multiplex PCR assay. In TCRdb, the immuneACCESS table is reduced to in-frame sequences with V and J assigned. These tables do not hold every clone; where another copy was compared, an unresolved V gene accounts for under half, and the others remain unexplained. This sample holds around 1,100,000 clones; around three quarters were observed only once. The ten most abundant clones make up 0.89% of the sample. The source material was memory CD4+ T cells from PBMCs. What this sample's cell subset or site label stands for: CD45RA-negative fraction. The source is a young man in good health. Some clones in this sample may be carry-over from other donors' samples.

The sample holds one count of this clone. In nucleotides, the CDR3 is TGTGCCAGCAGTTCCCCGCTAGCGGGAGGGGAGCATGAGCAGTTCTTC. The encoded protein is CASSSPLAGGEHEQFF. This chain uses TRBV27 with TRBJ2-1; 12 bases fit TRBD2. Germline V gene lookup returns CDR1 MNHEY and CDR2 SMNVEV (reference sequence). The V gene end was trimmed by 4 bases and the J gene end by 8 bases; junction bases not matched to a gene: 9. This CDR3 is 16 amino acids long.

This clone has more than one count but fewer than ten. V and J are TRBV5-1 and TRBJ1-2; 7 bases agree with TRBD1. The length of the CDR3 is 14 residues. V shed 3 bases and J 1 base; nucleotides not matched to a gene: 3. Germline V gene lookup returns CDR1 SGHRS and CDR2 YFSETQ. The CDR3 loop reads CASSWGQINYGYTF. CDR3 sequence (DNA): TGCGCCAGCAGCTGGGGACAGATTAACTATGGCTACACCTTC.

V gene TRBV10-2 combines with J gene TRBJ1-3; D might be TRBD1 (5 bases). Germline CDR1 reads WSHSY; CDR2 reads SAAADI. Trimming took 5 bases from V and 8 from J, leaving 13 bases between them. The CDR3 totals 13 residues. CDR3 sequence (DNA): TGCGCCAGCAGTAAAAGTAGGGGAGACACCATATATTTT. This codes for CASSKSRGDTIYF.

The V gene is TRBV25-1, the J gene TRBJ1-2; no clear D. V was trimmed by 8 bases and J by 8 bases, leaving 12 bases between them. Germline CDR1 MGHDK, CDR2 SYGVNS. This CDR3 is 11 amino acids long. CDR3: CASRTIGGYTF. The CDR3 bases are TGTGCCAGCCGTACGATAGGCGGCTACACCTTC.

The chain uses TRBV13 and TRBJ2-3; 8 bases align to TRBD2. Germline trimming cut 5 bases from V and 1 base from J; bases unmatched to any gene: 8. The CDR3 is 16 amino acids. Germline V lookup: CDR1 PRHDT, CDR2 FYEKMQ (reference sequence). CDR3 nucleotide sequence: TGTGCCAGCAGCAACTTTAGCGGGACTGGCACAGATACGCAGTATTTT. It is translated as CASSNFSGTGTDTQYF.

The chain is built from TRBV5-6 and TRBJ1-3, with TRBD1 as a possible D gene (5 bases). Per germline, CDR1 SGHDT and CDR2 YYEEEE. Trimming pared 5 bases from V and 4 bases from J, leaving 16 bases between. There are 15 residues in the CDR3. The CDR3 reads CASRPRRELGNTIYF. The CDR3 nucleotides read TGTGCCAGCAGGCCCCGCAGGGAGTTGGGAAACACCATATATTTT. The full variable domain, in which reference TRBV5-6 and TRBJ1-3 provide the parts outside the CDR3, is DAGVTQSPTHLIKTRGQQVTLRCSPKSGHDTVSWYQQALGQGPQFIFQYYEEEERQRGNFPDRFSGHQFPNYSSELNVNALLLGDSALYLCASRPRRELGNTIYFGEGSWLTVV.